The text below deals with one T cell receptor beta chain. These data belong to a study of T cell responses to AZD1222 COVID-19 vaccine. Only in-frame clones appear in the TCRdb table, and some are missing; sequencing was by immunoSEQ multiplex PCR. The data contain fewer than 200,000 clones, around nine tenths of them seen just once; the ten biggest clones take up around 1%. Looked up from germline, CDR1 is PRHDT and CDR2 is FYEKMQ (reference sequence). Trimming left V 3 bases short and J 3 bases short, with 11 bases between. The CDR3 is made up of 14 amino acids. This clonotype originated in an adult who received the AZD1222 COVID-19 vaccine. Here the sequenced sample was peripheral blood, taken 28 days after the second AZD1222 dose. This sequence joins TRBV13 and TRBJ1-2; TRBD1 is a possible D gene (5 bases). The CDR3 loop is CASSLTVKDYGYTF. The CDR3, as DNA: TGTGCCAGCAGCTTGACAGTTAAGGACTATGGCTACACCTTC. Filled out from reference TRBV13 and TRBJ1-2, the complete variable domain reads AAGVIQSPRHLIKEKRETATLKCYPIPRHDTVYWYQQGPGQDPQFLISFYEKMQSDKGSIPDRFSAQQFSDYHSELNMSSLELGDSALYFCASSLTVKDYGYTFGSGTRLTVV.